The 21 T cell receptor beta chains below were found in one sample sequenced in a study of CD8+CD57+ T cells in acquired aplastic anemia. Before being chosen for sequencing, patients had shown CD8+CD57+ cell expansion by flow cytometry. Using genomic DNA as the template, TCR beta VDJ and CDR3 profiling was carried out. TCRdb called the reads again in MiXCR, with one record for every CDR3 protein. In the table there are roughly 200,000 distinct CDR3 sequences, about 60% of which are singletons. The specimen sequenced was sorted CD4+, CD8+, or CD8+CD57+ T cells (not recorded which) from PBMCs. The source of these receptors is a human donor with aplastic anemia.

The V call is TRBV12-3 or TRBV12-4, the J call TRBJ2-7, with a tentative D call TRBD2 (5 bases). The ends were cut back, 3 bases at V and 5 bases at J, with 17 bases in the middle. The CDR3 has 15 amino acids. The CDR3 reads CASSLRGLVDDEQYF. In DNA, the CDR3 is TGTGCCAGCAGTTTGAGAGGGCTAGTTGACGACGAGCAGTACTTC.

As to this clonotype: A read error may account for a junction end that differs from germline. The V and J genes are TRBV12-3 or TRBV12-4 and TRBJ2-3; D gene uncertain. This CDR3 has 9 amino acids. CDR3 DNA: TGTGCCAGCAGTTTAACGCGGAATTTT. It translates to CASSLTRNF.

V gene TRBV7-2 combines with J gene TRBJ1-1; 7 bases line up with TRBD1. CDR1 SGHTA and CDR2 FQGNSA come from the germline V gene. V trimming: 7 bases; J trimming: 10 bases; junction bases outside the gene matches: 12. This CDR3 spans 13 amino acids. CDR3 sequence: CASKRDSHTVAFF. The CDR3 coding sequence is TGTGCCAGCAAAAGGGACAGCCACACCGTAGCTTTCTTT.

This chain connects TRBV15 to TRBJ2-1, with 8 positions matching TRBD2. The CDR3 runs to 13 residues. V gave up 5 bases and J gave up 6 bases; unmatched junction bases: 3. Germline CDR1 is LNHNV and CDR2 is YYDKDF (reference sequence). CDR3 DNA sequence: TGTGCCACCAGCGGCGGACTAGCCAATGAGCAGTTCTTC. As protein: CATSGGLANEQFF. Full variable domain (remainder filled in from reference TRBV15 and TRBJ2-1): DAMVIQNPRYQVTQFGKPVTLSCSQTLNHNVMYWYQQKSSQAPKLLFHYYDKDFNNEADTPDNFQSRRPNTSFCFLDIRSPGLGDTAMYLCATSGGLANEQFFGPGTRLTVL.

This chain joins TRBV9 and TRBJ2-7; perhaps TRBD1 as D (5 bases). Germline CDR1 reads SGDLS; CDR2 reads YYNGEE. The V end lost 4 bases, the J end lost 3 bases, and 14 bases lay between the germline ends. The CDR3 is made up of 14 amino acids. Here the CDR3 reads CASSREGASYEQYF. CDR3 nucleotide sequence: TGTGCCAGCAGCCGCGAAGGGGCAAGCTACGAGCAGTACTTC.

This clonotype occurred many times. The chain couples TRBV6-5 to TRBJ2-1, with D maybe TRBD2 (6 bases). The CDR3 runs to 14 residues. Trimming shortened V by 0 bases and J by 7 bases, and 10 bases separated the two germline ends. Germline assignment: CDR1 MNHEY and CDR2 SVGAGI. CDR3 loop: CASSYSIGRNEQFF. The CDR3 bases are TGTGCCAGCAGTTACTCTATTGGGAGGAATGAGCAGTTCTTC.

The gene calls are TRBV20-1 and TRBJ2-7; tentatively, D is TRBD1 (5 bases). Germline V gene sequence: CDR1 DFQATT, CDR2 SNEGSKA (reference sequence). V was shortened by 2 bases and J by 4 bases, with 15 bases between the two germline ends. The CDR3 has 14 residues. The CDR3 DNA reads as TGCAGTGCTAGAACAGGACGTCTCTCGTACGAGCAGTACTTC. Its translation: CSARTGRLSYEQYF.

CDR3 protein: CASSALIRQPQHF. DNA for the CDR3: TGTGCCAGCAGTGCTTTGATTAGGCAGCCCCAGCATTTT. The chain has TRBV2 and TRBJ1-5, with unresolved D. The germline gives CDR1 SNHLY, CDR2 FYNNEI. The ends were cut back, 4 bases at V and 7 bases at J, with 11 bases in the middle. The CDR3 runs 13 residues. The full variable domain, with the rest looked up from reference TRBV2 and TRBJ1-5, is EPEVTQTPSHQVTQMGQEVILRCVPISNHLYFYWYRQILGQKVEFLVSFYNNEISEKSEIFDDQFSVERPDGSNFTLKIRSTKLEDSAMYFCASSALIRQPQHFGDGTRLSIL.

Only a few counts were recorded for this clonotype. The V call is TRBV7-2, the J call TRBJ1-6; TRBD1 matches at 8 bases. CDR3 length: 15 residues. Per the germline V gene, CDR1 is SGHTA and CDR2 is FQGNSA. The V and J ends lost 3 bases and 9 bases, in that order; junction bases with no gene match: 7. CDR3 in DNA: TGTGCCAGCAGCTTCTTAGGACAGGGAAGTTCACCCCTCCACTTT. Protein: CASSFLGQGSSPLHF.

This clonotype was recorded a few times. This sequence joins TRBV24-1 and TRBJ2-3; 7 nucleotides match TRBD2. The CDR3 has 14 residues. V was pared by 4 bases and J by 8 bases, with 8 bases of the junction left unmatched. Germline-derived CDR1 and CDR2 are KGHDR and SFDVKD. For the CDR3, the DNA is TGTGCCACCAGTGAGCGTACTAGCGTTGCTACGCAGTATTTT. Translated: CATSERTSVATQYF.

The chain links TRBV20-1 to TRBJ1-2; a weak D match, TRBD1 (5 bases). V shed 1 base and J shed 5 bases, with 8 bases lying between them. CDR1 is DFQATT and CDR2 is SNEGSKA in the germline V gene (reference sequence). The CDR3 sequence is 12 residues long. CDR3 DNA: TGCAGTGCTAGAGGGACACTTTATGGCTACACCTTC. This encodes CSARGTLYGYTF.

The gene calls are TRBV5-8 and TRBJ2-5, with 10 bases identical to TRBD1. Unmatched junction bases numbered 6, after V lost 6 bases and J lost 4 bases. Germline V gene sequence: CDR1 SGHTS, CDR2 YDEGEE. CDR3 length: 14 residues. CDR3 in amino acids: CASNLGDRGETQYF. DNA for the CDR3: TGTGCCAGCAACCTGGGGGACAGGGGAGAGACCCAGTACTTC. Supplemented by reference TRBV5-8 and TRBJ2-5, the full variable domain reads EAGVTQSPTHLIKTRGQQATLRCSPISGHTSVYWYQQALGLGLQFLLWYDEGEERNRGNFPPRFSGRQFPNYSSELNVNALELEDSALYLCASNLGDRGETQYFGPGTRLLVL.

This rearrangement joins TRBV10-3 to TRBJ1-1, with a weak D call TRBD1 (5 bases). Looked up from germline, CDR1 is ENHRY and CDR2 is SYGVKD. CDR3 size: 12 residues. The V and J ends lost 10 bases and 4 bases respectively, with 13 bases between them. In nucleotides, the CDR3 is TGTGCCACCGGGACGGGGGGCACTGAAGCTTTCTTT. Translation gives CATGTGGTEAFF.

The genes are TRBV20-1 and TRBJ2-5; 8 bases are shared with TRBD2. The germline V gene has CDR1 DFQATT and CDR2 SNEGSKA (reference sequence). The CDR3 extends over 13 amino acids. With V trimmed by 6 bases and J by 4 bases, 7 bases remained unmatched. CDR3 in amino acids: CSARGGGRETQYF. For the CDR3, the DNA is TGCAGTGCCCGGGGGGGCGGTAGAGAGACCCAGTACTTC.

The genes are TRBV12-3 or TRBV12-4 and TRBJ2-7, with 10 bases identical to TRBD2. CDR3 length: 14 residues. V lost 7 bases and J lost 3; bases outside the gene matches: 6. CDR3 in amino acids: CASTRKREGYEQYF. As DNA, the CDR3 is TGTGCCAGCACCCGCAAGCGGGAGGGCTACGAGCAGTACTTC.

In this sample, this clonotype turned up a few times. The rearrangement joins TRBV20-1 to TRBJ1-1; TRBD1 matches at 9 bases. V shed 5 bases and J 7 bases; nucleotides not matched to a gene: 11. Germline V lookup: CDR1 DFQATT, CDR2 SNEGSKA (reference sequence). The CDR3 runs 14 residues. As DNA, the CDR3 is TGCAGTGCTGCTTCACCGGGACAGGGTTTTGAAGCTTTCTTT. The encoded protein is CSAASPGQGFEAFF.

This chain joins TRBV7-2 and TRBJ1-2; D perhaps matches TRBD1 (6 bases). The CDR3 runs to 14 residues. CDR1 is SGHTA and CDR2 is FQGNSA in the germline V gene. Trimming removed 2 bases at V and 3 bases at J, with 10 bases between. CDR3 amino acids: CASSLTAGDYGYTF. CDR3 DNA sequence: TGTGCCAGCAGCTTAACGGCAGGGGACTATGGCTACACCTTC.

On this clonotype itself: The junction and the germline gene differ at one end; a read error may be behind it. V gene TRBV6-1 combines with J gene TRBJ1-1; D gene unclear. Germline lookup yields CDR1 MNHNS and CDR2 SASEGT. The CDR3 totals 14 residues. This CDR3 is CASSYDQEVSEASF. DNA for the CDR3: TGTGCCAGCAGTTACGACCAGGAAGTAAGTGAAGCTTCCTTT.

This clonotype was found a few times. V usage is TRBV2 and J usage is TRBJ1-6, with a weak D call TRBD1 (5 bases). Germline CDR1 and CDR2: SNHLY and FYNNEI. V shed 8 bases and J shed 8 bases, with 10 bases lying between them. This CDR3 is built from 12 residues. This CDR3 is CASSGGDSPLHF. The CDR3 region has the DNA TGTGCCAGCTCGGGGGGGGATTCACCCCTCCACTTT. The full variable domain, rest sourced from reference TRBV2 and TRBJ1-6, is EPEVTQTPSHQVTQMGQEVILRCVPISNHLYFYWYRQILGQKVEFLVSFYNNEISEKSEIFDDQFSVERPDGSNFTLKIRSTKLEDSAMYFCASSGGDSPLHFGNGTRLTVT.

This chain joins TRBV12-5 and TRBJ2-5; 7 bases are a match to TRBD2. V lost 8 bases, J lost 9 bases, and 15 bases stayed unmatched. Germline lookup yields CDR1 LGHNT and CDR2 FRNRAP. This CDR3 is built from 14 residues. DNA for the CDR3: TGTGCTAGTAAGGCGACTAGCCCTTGGACGGCCCAGTACTTC. Translated: CASKATSPWTAQYF.

This chain links TRBV25-1 with TRBJ1-2; no firm D call. Germline CDR1 and CDR2: MGHDK and SYGVNS. The V end lost 3 bases, the J end lost 2 bases, and 13 bases lay between the germline ends. CDR3 length: 15 amino acids. The chain's CDR3 is CASSDPWTENYGYTF. In DNA form, the CDR3 reads TGTGCCAGCAGTGACCCCTGGACCGAGAACTATGGCTACACCTTC.